Listed below are T cell receptor beta chains from one sample, sequenced in a study of tumor-infiltrating lymphocytes in oesophageal squamous cell carcinoma. MiXCR, run by TCRdb on the PCR reads, gives a single entry per CDR3 protein. The top ten hold around a third of the sample, which has 10,000 to 15,000 distinct CDR3 sequences, roughly half seen once. The sequencing input was esophageal tumor tissue. The receptors were gathered from a male donor with esophageal squamous cell carcinoma. Both conserved end residues are part of each CDR3. Fields, in order: D gene, clone size, V gene, J gene, CDR3 DNA, CDR3 protein. The D gene is left open where the match is weak. Clone size, where shown, is once, few, many, or a class for clones that have expanded.

TRBD2	-	TRBV12-3/TRBV12-4	TRBJ2-7	TGTGCCAGCAGTCTAGGGCTAGCGGACGAGCAGTACTTC	CASSLGLADEQYF
TRBD2	-	TRBV15	TRBJ2-5	TGTGCCACCTCGGGACTAGCGGGAGAGACCCAGTACTTC	CATSGLAGETQYF
TRBD2	-	TRBV7-3	TRBJ2-1	TGTGCCAGCAGCTGGACTAGCCCCAGCTCCTACAATGAGCAGTTCTTC	CASSWTSPSSYNEQFF
-	-	TRBV7-2	TRBJ1-6	TGTGCCAGCAGCTTAGGGGAAAGCTATAATTCACCCCTCCACTTT	CASSLGESYNSPLHF
-	-	TRBV12-3/TRBV12-4	TRBJ2-7	TGTGCCAGCAGTCCCGGACAGAGCAACGAGCAGTACTTC	CASSPGQSNEQYF
TRBD1	-	TRBV11-1	TRBJ2-5	TGTGCCAGCAGCTTAGAGGGCAGGGGGCTTTTGGAGACCCAGTACTTC	CASSLEGRGLLETQYF
TRBD2	medium-sized	TRBV6-1	TRBJ2-3	TGTGCCAGCAGTGAAAAACTTGGGGGGGAGGGGACAGATACGCAGTATTTT	CASSEKLGGEGTDTQYF
-	-	TRBV11-2	TRBJ2-3	TGTGCCAGCAGCTCGAGGGGGACAGATACGCAGTATTTT	CASSSRGTDTQYF
-	-	TRBV6-2/TRBV6-3	TRBJ2-7	TGTGCCAGCAAAGGAGGACAAGACTACGAGCAGTACTTC	CASKGGQDYEQYF
-	-	TRBV10-3	TRBJ2-7	TGTGCCATCAGTGGAGTGGATGGGGCGATGGTCTACGAGCAGTACTTC	CAISGVDGAMVYEQYF
TRBD1	-	TRBV6-1	TRBJ1-2	TGTGCCAGCACCATAGGGGGCGCGGTCGGCTACACCTTC	CASTIGGAVGYTF
-	-	TRBV11-2	TRBJ2-1	TGTGCCAGCAGCTTAGACAGGGTTTTGGACTACAATGAGCAGTTCTTC	CASSLDRVLDYNEQFF
TRBD2	many	TRBV19	TRBJ2-3	TGTGCCAGTAGAGCCGCGGGAGGCCCAGATACGCAGTATTTT	CASRAAGGPDTQYF
-	many	TRBV5-1	TRBJ1-1	TGCGCCAGCAGCCTGGGACACGGGGGCGCTGAAGCTTTCTTT	CASSLGHGGAEAFF
-	-	TRBV6-4	TRBJ2-6	TGTGCCAGCAGTGACCGAAACAGGGCGGAATGGCTAAACCTTCGGTTC	CASSDRNRAEWLNLRF
-	-	TRBV7-3	TRBJ2-5	TGTGCCAGCAGCTTAGGCGGAACCACAGATACGCAGTACTTC	CASSLGGTTDTQYF
TRBD1	-	TRBV10-2	TRBJ2-6	TGCGCCAGCAGCTCGGGACAGGGGGTCTCTGGGGCCAACGTCCTGACTTTC	CASSSGQGVSGANVLTF
-	few	TRBV7-8	TRBJ2-3	TGTGCCAGCAGCTCACCTACGGATACGCAGTATTTT	CASSSPTDTQYF
-	-	TRBV7-9	TRBJ2-1	TGTGCCAGCAGCTCTTTTCGGGGGAGTAATGAGCAGTTCTTC	CASSSFRGSNEQFF
TRBD1	-	TRBV11-2	TRBJ1-1	TGTGCCAGCAGCGAGGACAGGGGGTATACTGAAGCTTTCTTT	CASSEDRGYTEAFF
-	medium-sized	TRBV6-5	TRBJ1-1	TGTGCCAGCAGTTACTCGGGGGGCGGGAACACTGAAGCTTTCTTT	CASSYSGGGNTEAFF
-	-	TRBV6-1	TRBJ2-6	TGTGCCAGCAGTCTCGACTCTGGGGCCAACGTCCTGACTTTC	CASSLDSGANVLTF
TRBD2	-	TRBV12-3/TRBV12-4	TRBJ2-7	TGTGCCAGCAGTTTAGTACAGGGACTAGGGTACGAGCAGTACTTC	CASSLVQGLGYEQYF
-	-	TRBV7-2	TRBJ2-7	TGTGCCAGCAGCTTATTGGGGGGCGAGCAGTACTTC	CASSLLGGEQYF
-	-	TRBV12-3/TRBV12-4	TRBJ2-5	TGTGCCAGCAGCGTCGACCGAGAGACCCAGTACTTC	CASSVDRETQYF
-	-	TRBV12-3/TRBV12-4	TRBJ2-1	TGTGCCAGCAGTCCCCACACAGGGAATGAGCAGTTCTTC	CASSPHTGNEQFF
TRBD1	-	TRBV7-2	TRBJ1-2	TGTGCCAGCAGCGACGTTTATCGTGCCGGGACAGGGGCCTATGGCTACACCTTC	CASSDVYRAGTGAYGYTF
-	few	TRBV7-3	TRBJ2-1	TGTGCCAGCAGCTTAACTGTAAGCTCCTACAATGAGCAGTTCTTC	CASSLTVSSYNEQFF
-	few	TRBV7-2	TRBJ1-2	TGTGCCAGCAGCTTAGACAGGATGGACTATGGCTACACCTTC	CASSLDRMDYGYTF
-	-	TRBV7-4	TRBJ1-1	TGTGCCAGCAGCTTAGGGGTCGTCACGGAAGCTTTCTTT	CASSLGVVTEAFF
-	-	TRBV28	TRBJ1-3	TGTGCCAGCAGTACAGGGTTTGGAGGTGGAAACACCATATATTTT	CASSTGFGGGNTIYF
TRBD1	-	TRBV6-2/TRBV6-3	TRBJ1-2	TGTGCCAGCAGTGACCCGACAGGGGGCTATGGCTACACCTTC	CASSDPTGGYGYTF
-	-	TRBV7-2	TRBJ1-1	TGTGCCAGCAGCTTAGCCGCAGGACAGTCGGGAGCTTTCTTT	CASSLAAGQSGAFF
-	-	TRBV7-3	TRBJ2-1	TGTGCCAGCAGCTTAACGAGGGATTTAAAGCAGTTCTTC	CASSLTRDLKQFF
-	few	TRBV4-2	TRBJ1-4	TGTGCCAGCAGCCAAGATCGTGGAGGGACCAATGAAAAACTGTTTTTT	CASSQDRGGTNEKLFF
TRBD2	few	TRBV7-2	TRBJ2-7	TGTGCCAGCGGAACCCCTCGTACTAGCGGGGGGTACGAGCAGTACTTC	CASGTPRTSGGYEQYF
-	-	TRBV7-2	TRBJ2-1	TGTGCCAGCAGCTTAAACCTTGGACGAAGCAATGAGCAGTTCTTC	CASSLNLGRSNEQFF
-	few	TRBV7-3	TRBJ2-5	TGTGCCAGCAGCTCGGTAAACCAAGAGACCCAGTACTTC	CASSSVNQETQYF
TRBD2	few	TRBV12-5	TRBJ2-3	TGTGCTAGTGGTTTGGTTCTAGCGGGGGGCCGCACAGATACGCAGTATTTT	CASGLVLAGGRTDTQYF
-	-	TRBV6-6	TRBJ1-1	TGTGCCAGCAGGGACCAGTTATTTGAAGCTTTCTTT	CASRDQLFEAFF
-	many	TRBV6-1	TRBJ2-3	TGTGCCAGCACTTTGGCGCCCGCAGATACGCAGTATTTT	CASTLAPADTQYF